This T cell receptor beta chain was profiled in a study of shared clonotypes between healthy human individuals (TCRdb year 2020). The study in broad terms: A couple of women and a few men aged 18 to 49 years were included in the cohort. For each donor, CD4 naive and CD4 memory were each given three plates, CD8 naive was given two plates, and CD8 memory was given one plate. Blood TCR repertoires of about five healthy adults were deeply sequenced to estimate repertoire size and the extent of clonotype sharing between individuals. Libraries were prepared and TCR repertoires were sequenced by different laboratories using diverse techniques, in order to increase sequencing depth and limit assay-specific biases. Leukapheresis yielded between about 0.9 and 8.9 billion PBMCs per donor. Study-level results and caveats: Estimated clonotype richness was generally larger for naive than for memory subsets. The small number of donors limited the genetic and exposure-history diversity represented. Higher generation probabilities were observed for clonotypes shared by all four sorted-subset donors than for non-shared clonotypes. Pairwise subsampling indicated that sequencing depth was expected to affect the degree of clonotype sharing among donors. Sharing across a few donors was observed for about 5% of naive CD4, around 3.5% of naive CD8, 2% to 2.5% of memory CD4, and about 0.39% of memory CD8 clonotypes. Incomplete sequencing was indicated by rarefaction of sorted-subset datasets, despite the large sequencing depth. Sampling was restricted to blood, and TCR repertoires in tissue are likely to differ from TCR repertoires in blood.

Reading the germline V gene gives CDR1 SGHRS and CDR2 YFSETQ. Measured from the cysteine to the phenylalanine, the CDR3 is 13 residues long. Here the CDR3 DNA is all that survives: 39 bases in frame from base 1. V and J are truncated by 0 bases and 10 bases respectively, leaving an intervening sequence of 11 bases. The donors were healthy, HIV-negative adults who had no recently reported acute infections or vaccinations. Only Caucasian adults living in Nashville, Tennessee, USA were represented among the donors. CD4+ T cells were enriched by magnetic negative selection, after which naive cells were positively selected on CD45RA and the negative fraction was taken as the memory subset. Blood was obtained by leukapheresis, after which PBMCs were separated by Ficoll-Histopaque density gradient centrifugation and cryopreserved in liquid nitrogen vapor phase. Analytical flow cytometry was used to check the purity and quantity of each magnetically sorted T cell population. Genomic DNA was isolated from each sorted fraction and quantified by UV absorbance on a Nanodrop 2000c.

Using the deep immunoSEQ assay, multiplex PCR amplified TCR CDR3 regions from genomic DNA. For each cell subset, the extracted genomic DNA was distributed evenly across all wells of several immunoSEQ 96-well plates, and each plate served as one replicate. For sorted subsets, 150 to 200 ng genomic DNA, equal to 25,000 to 35,000 T cell genomes, was loaded into each replicate PCR. The purified libraries were quantified using a Qubit 3.0 fluorometer, sized with a Bioanalyzer 2100, and then quantified again using the KAPA Library Quantification kit. Every immunoSEQ 96-well plate was sequenced on a dedicated single-read 150-cycle Illumina NextSeq 550 flow cell. The original methods were these. Because the immunoSEQ output included only junctional sequences and no quality scores, the filtering could not be the same as the filtering used for full-length reads. To assign V/J genes and CDR3, sequences were annotated against IMGT germline references using PyIR, a Python wrapper for IgBLAST v1.9. Reads were filtered out if the reads had weak V/J assignments (E-value above 1e-6), no CDR3, stop codons, out-of-frame junctions, or ambiguous translated residues. A V3J clonotype was defined by an identical inferred V gene, J gene, and CDR3 amino acid sequence. To compute the percentage overlap between repertoires, the number of shared unique clonotypes was divided by the size of the smaller repertoire. RTK rarefaction, the Chao1 estimator, and Recon v2.1 estimates of unobserved clonotypes were used to assess repertoire richness. Generation probabilities for all TCRbeta clonotypes obtained by the gDNA method from four donors were computed using OLGA. The clones in this table, taken by TCRdb from immuneACCESS, are in-frame only. Not every clone is retained; where verified, under half of the shortfall comes from an unresolved V gene, and the cause of the rest is unknown. That table furnishes V, J and clone size, whereas the DNA furnished D and trimming. The sample has under 1,100,000 clones on record, more than 65% of them singletons. The ten largest clones represent around 1.4% of the sample.

This clone was seen only a few times. The clone's antigen remains unknown. Per-base quality was not reported, and no clone a single base away is much larger than it. The receptor comes from a young man in good health. The sequencing input was memory CD4+ T cells sorted from blood. The cell subset or site tag for this specimen amounts to: CD45RA-negative fraction. The sequence is built from TRBV5-1 and TRBJ2-1; perhaps TRBD1 is the D gene, with 5 bases matching. The DNA reads TGCGCCAGCAGCTTGGAGGCTAGACAGGAGCAGTTCTTC. The resulting protein is CASSLEARQEQFF.